This T cell receptor beta chain came from a study of shared clonotypes between healthy human individuals. TCRdb keeps only in-frame clones here, not all; method: immunoSEQ multiplex PCR. The repertoire holds roughly 770,000 clones, with 95% to 97% as singletons. The CDR3 loop spans 15 amino acids. J was trimmed by 5 bases and V by 6 bases; bases with no gene match: 11. The germline CDR1 and CDR2 sequences are MNHEY and SVGAGI. Naive CD8 cells were CD45RO-negative, positively selected for CCR7, excluding terminally differentiated effector memory CD45RA+ cells. The gene calls are TRBV6-5 and TRBJ2-3; TRBD2 matches at 7 bases. Sequenced input: naive CD8+ T cells sorted from blood. This TCR was recovered from a young man in good health. DNA for the CDR3: TGTGCCAGCAGATGGCTAGCGGAGGGGTTAGATACGCAGTATTTT. It translates to CASRWLAEGLDTQYF.